Following are 11 T cell receptor beta chains from one sample sequenced in a study of Ad26.COV2.S vaccination and SARS-CoV-2 variants. Regarding treatment: around 19 received Ad26.COV2.S at low or high dose, single or two shots; about 5 received placebo; per-sample allocation not given. The samples date from day 63 after the first vaccine or placebo injection. Sequencing used immunoSEQ multiplex PCR; TCRdb keeps in-frame clones, though not all of them. The table includes about 480,000 clones, around 90% detected once. Sequencing was performed on peripheral blood, taken in a trial of Ad26.COV2.S vaccine versus placebo. The receptors derive from a person between 18 and 59 years old who received the Ad26.COV2.S COVID-19 vaccine or a placebo.

The J gene is TRBJ1-4, the V gene TRBV28; D perhaps matches TRBD1 (5 bases). Trimming took 6 bases from V and 4 from J, leaving 15 bases between them. The CDR3 consists of 15 residues. Germline CDR1 MDHEN, CDR2 SYDVKM. CDR3 in amino acids: CASSSLSGLNEKLFF. CDR3 DNA sequence: TGTGCCAGCAGCAGTTTGTCGGGGCTTAATGAAAAACTGTTTTTT.

The chain joins TRBV3-1 (or the pseudogene TRBV3-2) to TRBJ1-2; no reliable D call. The CDR3 loop spans 13 amino acids. V gave up 1 base and J gave up 5 bases, with 8 bases separating them. In germline, CDR1 is LGHDT, CDR2 YNNKEL (reference sequence). CDR3: CASSQGLRYGYTF. The DNA of the CDR3 is TGTGCCAGCAGCCAAGGGCTGCGTTATGGCTACACCTTC.

J is TRBJ2-1 and V is TRBV4-3, with 11 bases matching TRBD2. The CDR3 loop spans 19 amino acids. Germline V gives CDR1 LGHNA, CDR2 YSLEER. Trimming removed 0 bases from V and 3 bases from J; junction bases left unmatched: 10. This CDR3 reads CASSQDAPLAGGHYNEQFF. CDR3 DNA sequence: TGCGCCAGCAGCCAAGATGCCCCCCTAGCGGGAGGTCACTACAATGAGCAGTTCTTC.

The gene calls are TRBV9 and TRBJ2-7; D may be TRBD2 (5 bases). CDR1 is SGDLS and CDR2 is YYNGEE in the germline V gene. Trimming took off 3 bases at V and 6 bases at J, with 19 bases between the two ends. The CDR3 spans 15 residues. This CDR3 is CASSALAGPNSEQYF. CDR3 nucleotide sequence: TGTGCCAGCAGCGCCCTAGCAGGACCTAACTCCGAGCAGTACTTC.

The chain joins TRBV18 to TRBJ2-7, with D possibly TRBD2 on 5 matching bases. Germline loops: CDR1 KGHSH, CDR2 LQKENI. V dropped 6 bases and J dropped 3 bases, with 15 bases sitting between them. This CDR3 has 14 amino acids. CDR3 residues: CASSLRVGLYEQYF. The CDR3 nucleotides are TGTGCCAGCTCCCTACGGGTCGGACTCTACGAGCAGTACTTC.

The V call is TRBV27, the J call TRBJ1-6; no clear D. This CDR3 has 15 residues. Trimming removed 1 base at V and 5 bases at J, with 9 bases between. Germline CDR1 reads MNHEY; CDR2 reads SMNVEV (reference sequence). The CDR3 nucleotides are TGTGCCAGCAGTTTATTCGGGCCCCATAATTCACCCCTCCACTTT. This gives the protein CASSLFGPHNSPLHF.

The chain is built from TRBV28 and TRBJ1-2; 7 bases agree with TRBD1. Losses at the gene ends were 5 bases for V and 7 bases for J; bases not matched to a gene: 10. The CDR3 consists of 14 residues. Germline V gives CDR1 MDHEN, CDR2 SYDVKM. The CDR3 region is CASSPGTVSVGYTF. CDR3 nucleotide sequence: TGTGCCAGCAGTCCTGGGACAGTTAGTGTTGGCTACACCTTC.

V usage is TRBV7-8 and J usage is TRBJ2-7; D call uncertain. The length of the CDR3 is 13 residues. Between the trimmed V and J ends, which lost 4 bases and 5 bases, there was a span of 12 bases. CDR1 and CDR2 (germline): SGHVS, FQNEAQ. Written as DNA, the CDR3 is TGTGCCAGCAGCTCCCCCCGATCCAACGAGCAGTACTTC. Translation gives CASSSPRSNEQYF.

The rearrangement uses TRBV9 and TRBJ1-1; D ambiguous. V was shortened by 7 bases and J by 3 bases, with 10 bases between the two germline ends. Germline V gene lookup returns CDR1 SGDLS and CDR2 YYNGEE. This CDR3 is 12 amino acids long. CDR3 region: CASSGVHTEAFF. In DNA form, the CDR3 reads TGTGCCAGCTCTGGGGTGCACACTGAAGCTTTCTTT.

The rearrangement uses TRBV6-1 and TRBJ2-5, with D perhaps TRBD2 (6 bases). Germline lookup yields CDR1 MNHNS and CDR2 SASEGT. Trimming removed 6 bases from V and 6 bases from J, with 14 bases in between. This CDR3 has 13 residues. CDR3 region: CASSTTSIQTQYF. The CDR3 DNA reads TGTGCCAGCAGCACTACTAGCATTCAGACCCAGTACTTC.

V usage is TRBV6-2 or TRBV6-3 and J usage is TRBJ2-4; no clear D gene. Trimming cost V 6 bases and J 0 bases, with 15 bases left between them. The CDR3 has 16 residues. Per the germline V gene, CDR1 is MNHEY and CDR2 is SVGEGT. This CDR3 reads CASSPLAALAKNIQYF. Here the CDR3 DNA reads TGTGCCAGCAGCCCCCTGGCAGCATTAGCCAAAAACATTCAGTACTTC.